The rows below give T cell receptor beta chains drawn from one sample of a study of T cell repertoires in cytomegalovirus infection. TCRdb re-analysed the reads in MiXCR, keeping a single row per CDR3 protein. The sample yields some 230,000 distinct CDR3 sequences, 22% seen once. Sequencing was done on a sample of CD8+ T cells from PBMCs. These receptors were taken from a human donor in good health (CMV status not recorded). Some clones in this sample may be carry-over from other donors' samples. Both conserved end residues are part of each CDR3. The order of the fields is J gene, V gene, clone size, D gene, CDR3 DNA, CDR3 protein. A D gene is named only where the DNA matches it firmly. Only part of the rows carry a size: once, few, many, or a class if the clone is expanded.

j_gene: TRBJ2-5; v_gene: TRBV6-6; abundance: few; d_gene: NA; CDR3nt: TGTGCCAGCAGTTACGCCGGGACAAAAGAGACCCAGTACTTC; CDR3aa: CASSYAGTKETQYF
j_gene: TRBJ2-5; v_gene: TRBV7-2; abundance: many; d_gene: NA; CDR3nt: TGTGCCAGCCATGGGTTGCAGCTCCAAGAGACCCAGTACTTC; CDR3aa: CASHGLQLQETQYF
j_gene: TRBJ2-7; v_gene: TRBV4-1; abundance: NA; d_gene: NA; CDR3nt: TGCGCCAGCAGCCTTCACCCGGACAGAGGGACATACGAGCAGTACTTC; CDR3aa: CASSLHPDRGTYEQYF
j_gene: TRBJ2-1; v_gene: TRBV12-3/TRBV12-4; abundance: many; d_gene: NA; CDR3nt: TGTGCCAGCAGCTTAGGGGGGCCCTACAATGAGCAGTTCTTC; CDR3aa: CASSLGGPYNEQFF
j_gene: TRBJ1-2; v_gene: TRBV28; abundance: many; d_gene: NA; CDR3nt: TGTGCCAGCAGTTTGGTCCTCGGGCATGGCTACACCTTC; CDR3aa: CASSLVLGHGYTF
j_gene: TRBJ1-2; v_gene: TRBV7-2; abundance: many; d_gene: NA; CDR3nt: TGTGCCAGCAGCCATTGGGTCGCAGGCTATGGCTACACCTTC; CDR3aa: CASSHWVAGYGYTF
j_gene: TRBJ2-1; v_gene: TRBV7-9; abundance: NA; d_gene: TRBD1; CDR3nt: TGTGCCAGCAGCCCCCGGGACAGGGGGCTCATTAACAATGAGCAGTTCTTC; CDR3aa: CASSPRDRGLINNEQFF
j_gene: TRBJ2-7; v_gene: TRBV6-6; abundance: NA; d_gene: NA; CDR3nt: TGTGCCAGCAGTTACGATGGTGGACAGACCTACGAGCAGTACTTC; CDR3aa: CASSYDGGQTYEQYF
j_gene: TRBJ1-6; v_gene: TRBV20-1; abundance: NA; d_gene: NA; CDR3nt: TGCAGTGCCCCCGGACAGTTGAGCTCCTATAATTCACCCCTCCACTTT; CDR3aa: CSAPGQLSSYNSPLHF
j_gene: TRBJ1-1; v_gene: TRBV10-3; abundance: NA; d_gene: NA; CDR3nt: TGTGCCATCAGTGGCGGGGAAGGGTGGAACACTGAAGCTTTCTTT; CDR3aa: CAISGGEGWNTEAFF
j_gene: TRBJ2-1; v_gene: TRBV20-1; abundance: NA; d_gene: NA; CDR3nt: TGCAGTGCTAGAGTGGTCTCCCGAGGGAATGAGCAGTTCTTC; CDR3aa: CSARVVSRGNEQFF
j_gene: TRBJ2-3; v_gene: TRBV7-2; abundance: many; d_gene: TRBD2; CDR3nt: TGTGCCAGCAGCCCCCGACTAGCGGGGCTTCCAGATACGCAGTATTTT; CDR3aa: CASSPRLAGLPDTQYF
j_gene: TRBJ2-7; v_gene: TRBV28; abundance: few; d_gene: TRBD1; CDR3nt: TGTGCCAGCAGATTACAGGGGTCCGACGAGCAGTACTTC; CDR3aa: CASRLQGSDEQYF
j_gene: TRBJ1-1; v_gene: TRBV6-6; abundance: few; d_gene: TRBD1; CDR3nt: TGTGCCAGCAGTCGACAGGGAAAAGGAGACACTGAAGCTTTCTTT; CDR3aa: CASSRQGKGDTEAFF
j_gene: TRBJ1-2; v_gene: TRBV19; abundance: few; d_gene: NA; CDR3nt: TGTGCCAGTTTGGGGGGTAACTATGGCTACACCTTC; CDR3aa: CASLGGNYGYTF
j_gene: TRBJ2-2; v_gene: TRBV7-9; abundance: few; d_gene: TRBD2; CDR3nt: TGTGCCAGCAGCGTGGGACTAGCGTACGGGGAGCTGTTTTTT; CDR3aa: CASSVGLAYGELFF
j_gene: TRBJ1-5; v_gene: TRBV4-2; abundance: NA; d_gene: NA; CDR3nt: TGTGCCAGCAGCCAAGAGCGACTTAGCAATCAGCCCCAGCATTTT; CDR3aa: CASSQERLSNQPQHF
j_gene: TRBJ2-7; v_gene: TRBV2; abundance: NA; d_gene: TRBD1; CDR3nt: TGTGCCAGCAGTGAAGCTACTGACAGGGATTCCTACGAGCAGTACTTC; CDR3aa: CASSEATDRDSYEQYF
j_gene: TRBJ1-2; v_gene: TRBV28; abundance: NA; d_gene: TRBD1; CDR3nt: TGTGCCAGCAGTTTAACATTCTCGCAGGGGGCCACCTATGGCTACACCTTC; CDR3aa: CASSLTFSQGATYGYTF
j_gene: TRBJ2-3; v_gene: TRBV6-6; abundance: NA; d_gene: NA; CDR3nt: TGTGCCAGCAGTTACTCTACAGGGAGCACAGATACGCAGTATTTT; CDR3aa: CASSYSTGSTDTQYF
j_gene: TRBJ2-7; v_gene: TRBV6-9; abundance: NA; d_gene: NA; CDR3nt: TGTGCCAGCGGTCCGACAGGCTCCTACGAGCAGTACTTC; CDR3aa: CASGPTGSYEQYF
j_gene: TRBJ2-5; v_gene: TRBV6-6; abundance: NA; d_gene: NA; CDR3nt: TGTGCCAGCAGTGATCCGTACCAAGAGACCCAGTACTTC; CDR3aa: CASSDPYQETQYF
j_gene: TRBJ2-2; v_gene: TRBV12-3/TRBV12-4; abundance: once; d_gene: TRBD1; CDR3nt: TGTGCCAGCAGTTTATTCAGGGGGTGGGACACCGGGGAGCTGTTTTTT; CDR3aa: CASSLFRGWDTGELFF
j_gene: TRBJ2-3; v_gene: TRBV7-6; abundance: NA; d_gene: NA; CDR3nt: TGTGCCAGCAGCTTGCCGGTCACAGATACGCAGTATTTT; CDR3aa: CASSLPVTDTQYF
j_gene: TRBJ2-5; v_gene: TRBV9; abundance: NA; d_gene: NA; CDR3nt: TGTGCCAGCAGCGTCGACGGCAGTCGAGAGACCCAGTACTTC; CDR3aa: CASSVDGSRETQYF
j_gene: TRBJ1-2; v_gene: TRBV12-3/TRBV12-4; abundance: NA; d_gene: NA; CDR3nt: TGTGCCAGCAGTTTCTACACCGAAGGCTATGGCTACACCTTC; CDR3aa: CASSFYTEGYGYTF
j_gene: TRBJ1-4; v_gene: TRBV7-2; abundance: many; d_gene: NA; CDR3nt: TGTGCCAGCAGCTTAGCTGGGGGAAGCGAAAAACTGTTTTTT; CDR3aa: CASSLAGGSEKLFF
j_gene: TRBJ2-4; v_gene: TRBV12-3/TRBV12-4; abundance: few; d_gene: NA; CDR3nt: TGTGCCAGCATCAAGGGGTCGGGACGAGCCAAAAACATTCAGTACTTC; CDR3aa: CASIKGSGRAKNIQYF
j_gene: TRBJ1-1; v_gene: TRBV7-9; abundance: NA; d_gene: TRBD1; CDR3nt: TGTGCCAGCAGCAGTACCGTCACCGGGACAGGGGGGAATGAAGCTTTCTTT; CDR3aa: CASSSTVTGTGGNEAFF
j_gene: TRBJ2-2; v_gene: TRBV7-6; abundance: many; d_gene: TRBD2; CDR3nt: TGTGCCAGCAGCCCGGATGGGGGGGACACCGGGGAGCTGTTTTTT; CDR3aa: CASSPDGGDTGELFF
j_gene: TRBJ2-7; v_gene: TRBV7-8; abundance: many; d_gene: NA; CDR3nt: TGTGCCAGCAGCTTAGGAGTCGGGGACGAGCAGTACTTC; CDR3aa: CASSLGVGDEQYF
j_gene: TRBJ2-3; v_gene: TRBV28; abundance: few; d_gene: NA; CDR3nt: TGTGCCAGCAGTTTATACGGCCCCACAGATACGCAGTATTTT; CDR3aa: CASSLYGPTDTQYF
j_gene: TRBJ1-1; v_gene: TRBV11-2; abundance: many; d_gene: NA; CDR3nt: TGTGCCAGCACCTCCCTGAACACTGAAGCTTTCTTT; CDR3aa: CASTSLNTEAFF
j_gene: TRBJ1-5; v_gene: TRBV12-3/TRBV12-4; abundance: many; d_gene: TRBD1; CDR3nt: TGTGCCAGCAGGCCTACAGGGGATGGCAATCAGCCCCAGCATTTT; CDR3aa: CASRPTGDGNQPQHF
j_gene: TRBJ1-1; v_gene: TRBV6-2/TRBV6-3; abundance: few; d_gene: NA; CDR3nt: TGTGCCAGCAGTTACTTCCCTGGGGCGAGTTTGTACACTGAAGCTTTCTTT; CDR3aa: CASSYFPGASLYTEAFF
j_gene: TRBJ2-1; v_gene: TRBV7-2; abundance: NA; d_gene: TRBD2; CDR3nt: TGTGCCAGCAGCTTAGGGAGATCTAGCGGGGGCCCCTACAAGGAGCAGTTCTTC; CDR3aa: CASSLGRSSGGPYKEQFF
j_gene: TRBJ2-7; v_gene: TRBV20-1; abundance: NA; d_gene: NA; CDR3nt: TGCAGTGCTAGAAACAGGGACGAAGCCTACGAGCAGTACTTC; CDR3aa: CSARNRDEAYEQYF
j_gene: TRBJ2-1; v_gene: TRBV27; abundance: few; d_gene: NA; CDR3nt: TGTGCCAGCACCCCAAGAAGGGGGGGGCCAATCCATGAGCAGTTCTTC; CDR3aa: CASTPRRGGPIHEQFF
j_gene: TRBJ2-1; v_gene: TRBV10-3; abundance: NA; d_gene: TRBD1; CDR3nt: TGTGCCACAGAGGGGGCGGACAATGAGCAGTTCTTC; CDR3aa: CATEGADNEQFF
j_gene: TRBJ2-3; v_gene: TRBV7-3; abundance: medium-sized; d_gene: TRBD2; CDR3nt: TGTGCCAGCAGCGAGACTAGCGGGGGGGGCACAGATACGCAGTATTTT; CDR3aa: CASSETSGGGTDTQYF
j_gene: TRBJ2-2; v_gene: TRBV5-4; abundance: many; d_gene: TRBD1; CDR3nt: TGTGCCAGCAGCTTGGCGGGACAGGGAGGCACCGGGGAGCTGTTTTTT; CDR3aa: CASSLAGQGGTGELFF
j_gene: TRBJ2-3; v_gene: TRBV28; abundance: many; d_gene: TRBD2; CDR3nt: TGTGCCAGCAGCCCATCCGGGACTAGCGTTACAGATACGCAGTATTTT; CDR3aa: CASSPSGTSVTDTQYF